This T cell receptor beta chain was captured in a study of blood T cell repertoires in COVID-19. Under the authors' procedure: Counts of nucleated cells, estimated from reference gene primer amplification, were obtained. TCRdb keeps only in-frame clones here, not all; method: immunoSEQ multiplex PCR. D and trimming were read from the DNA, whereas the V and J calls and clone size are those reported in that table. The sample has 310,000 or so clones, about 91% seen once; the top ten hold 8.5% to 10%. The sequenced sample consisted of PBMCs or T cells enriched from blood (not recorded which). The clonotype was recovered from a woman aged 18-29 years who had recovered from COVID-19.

The DNA of the CDR3 is TGTGCCTGGAGTGTATCCGGGACAGGGGTCGGCTACACCTTC. The encoded protein is CAWSVSGTGVGYTF. The chain is built from TRBV30 and TRBJ1-2; 10 nucleotides line up with TRBD1. Germline CDR1 is GTSNPN and CDR2 is SVGIG (reference sequence). The CDR3 totals 14 residues. The J segment lost 8 bases and the V segment lost 0 bases, leaving 6 bases of the junction unmatched.